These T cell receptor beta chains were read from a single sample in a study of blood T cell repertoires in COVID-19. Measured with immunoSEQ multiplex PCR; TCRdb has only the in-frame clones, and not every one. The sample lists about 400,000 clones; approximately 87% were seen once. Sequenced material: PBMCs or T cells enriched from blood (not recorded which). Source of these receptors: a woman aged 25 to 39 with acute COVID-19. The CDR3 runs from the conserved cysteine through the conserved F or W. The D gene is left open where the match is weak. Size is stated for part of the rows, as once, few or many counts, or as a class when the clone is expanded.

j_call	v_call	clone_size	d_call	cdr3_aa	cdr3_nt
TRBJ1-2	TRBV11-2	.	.	CASSLLGGYGYTF	TGTGCCAGCAGCTTATTGGGGGGCTATGGCTACACCTTC
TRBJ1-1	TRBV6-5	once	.	CASRQPGQNTEAFF	TGTGCCAGCAGGCAACCGGGACAGAACACTGAAGCTTTCTTT
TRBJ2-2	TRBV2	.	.	CASRGDTGELFF	TGTGCCAGCAGGGGAGACACCGGGGAGCTGTTTTTT
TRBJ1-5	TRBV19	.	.	CASSIQGANQPQHF	TGTGCCAGTAGTATTCAGGGTGCCAATCAGCCCCAGCATTTT
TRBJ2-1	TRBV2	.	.	CASRGGTKLGNEQFF	TGTGCCAGCAGGGGGGGGACAAAGCTCGGCAATGAGCAGTTCTTC
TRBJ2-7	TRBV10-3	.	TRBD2	CAISGGRASGTYEQYF	TGTGCCATCAGTGGGGGGAGGGCTAGCGGGACCTACGAGCAGTACTTC
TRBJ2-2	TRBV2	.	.	CASSGLGNGELFF	TGTGCCAGCAGTGGCCTAGGAAACGGGGAGCTGTTTTTT
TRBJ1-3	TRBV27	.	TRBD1	CASKMGQGWNTIYF	TGTGCCAGCAAGATGGGACAGGGGTGGAACACCATATATTTT
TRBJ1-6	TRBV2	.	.	CASGAPRSYNSPLHF	TGTGCCAGTGGGGCCCCCAGGTCCTATAATTCACCCCTCCACTTT
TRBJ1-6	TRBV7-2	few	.	CASSSGTSYNSPLHF	TGTGCCAGCAGCAGCGGGACATCTTATAATTCACCCCTCCACTTT
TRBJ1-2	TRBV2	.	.	CAVGERTGRYGYTF	TGTGCCGTAGGAGAGCGAACAGGAAGGTATGGCTACACCTTC
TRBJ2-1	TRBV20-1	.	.	CSARESSSYNEQFF	TGCAGTGCTCGTGAGTCGAGCTCCTACAATGAGCAGTTCTTC
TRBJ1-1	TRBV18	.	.	CASSAWGPSGNTEAFF	TGTGCCAGCTCCGCGTGGGGCCCGTCAGGGAACACTGAAGCTTTCTTT
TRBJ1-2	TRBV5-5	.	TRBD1	CASSVWDRAFYGYTF	TGTGCCAGCAGCGTCTGGGACAGGGCCTTCTATGGCTACACCTTC
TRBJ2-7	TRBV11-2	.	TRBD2	CASSRGGHYEQYF	TGTGCCAGCAGCCGGGGGGGTCACTACGAGCAGTACTTC
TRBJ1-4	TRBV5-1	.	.	CASSSTMGGGNEKLFF	TGCGCCAGCAGCTCGACGATGGGAGGGGGTAATGAAAAACTGTTTTTT
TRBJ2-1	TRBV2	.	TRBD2	CASSRAGTTYNEQFF	TGTGCCAGCAGTAGGGCGGGGACTACATACAATGAGCAGTTCTTC
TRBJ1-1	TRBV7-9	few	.	CASSATGTPDRMANTEAFF	TGTGCCAGCAGCGCCACCGGGACACCGGATCGGATGGCGAACACTGAAGCTTTCTTT
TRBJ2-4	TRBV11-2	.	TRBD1	CASSPGTGLVQYF	TGTGCCAGCAGCCCCGGGACAGGGTTGGTTCAGTACTTC
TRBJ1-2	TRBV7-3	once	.	CASSAGPLGGYTF	TGTGCCAGCAGCGCGGGACCCCTAGGCGGCTACACCTTC
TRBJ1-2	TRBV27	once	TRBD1	CASSARTGYGYTF	TGTGCCAGCAGTGCCAGGACAGGATATGGCTACACCTTC
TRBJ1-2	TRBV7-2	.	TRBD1	CASSPTGGGFYGYTF	TGTGCCAGCAGCCCGACAGGGGGTGGCTTCTATGGCTACACCTTC
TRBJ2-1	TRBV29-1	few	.	CSVRDSRIDEQFF	TGCAGCGTTCGGGACTCACGGATCGATGAGCAGTTCTTC
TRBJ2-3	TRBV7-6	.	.	CASSLGAGAVADTQYF	TGTGCCAGCAGCTTAGGGGCAGGGGCGGTCGCAGATACGCAGTATTTT
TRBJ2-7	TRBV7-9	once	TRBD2	CASRTGGERSIYEQYF	TGTGCCAGCAGAACTGGGGGGGAAAGGAGTATCTACGAGCAGTACTTC
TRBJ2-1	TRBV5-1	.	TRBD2	CASSLTSGGVEQFF	TGCGCCAGCAGCTTAACTAGCGGGGGGGTTGAGCAGTTCTTC
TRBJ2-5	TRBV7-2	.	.	CASSSGGAGGWETQYF	TGTGCCAGCAGCTCAGGGGGAGCAGGGGGGTGGGAGACCCAGTACTTC
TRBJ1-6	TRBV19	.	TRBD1	CATRGGTGVYSPLHF	TGTGCCACCAGAGGGGGGACAGGGGTCTATTCACCCCTCCACTTT
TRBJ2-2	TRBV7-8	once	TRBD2	CASTPGTSGANTGELFF	TGTGCCAGTACCCCCGGGACTAGCGGGGCGAACACCGGGGAGCTGTTTTTT
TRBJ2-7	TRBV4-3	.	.	CASSHGLGIYEQYF	TGCGCCAGCAGCCACGGGCTCGGGATTTACGAGCAGTACTTC
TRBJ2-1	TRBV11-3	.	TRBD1	CASSLEGQVGGEQFF	TGTGCCAGCAGCTTAGAGGGACAGGTCGGGGGTGAGCAGTTCTTC
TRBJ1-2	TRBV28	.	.	CASNIGLTPPYGYTF	TGTGCCAGCAATATTGGACTAACACCGCCTTATGGCTACACCTTC
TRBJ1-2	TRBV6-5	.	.	CASSPGYGYTF	TGTGCCAGCAGTCCAGGATATGGCTACACCTTC
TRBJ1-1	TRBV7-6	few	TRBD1	CASSPRTGSKNTEAFF	TGTGCCAGCAGCCCACGGACAGGGTCGAAGAACACTGAAGCTTTCTTT